Each of the 31 T cell receptor beta chains below was sequenced from the same sample in a study of spatial heterogeneity in lung cancer. The study, taken as a whole, reports: The number of expanded tumor alpha and beta chains correlated with mutation number.

Their antigens are not known. Each CDR3 protein is one row after TCRdb ran MiXCR on the 5' RACE reads. Of 13,000 or so distinct CDR3 sequences listed, around 6% are singletons. Documented time point: sample taken at primary tumor resection. The specimen comprised lung tumor tissue, sampled at surgery. These receptors were taken from a female donor with early-stage non-small cell lung cancer.

This clonotype was recorded at least ten times. The V call is TRBV4-2, the J call TRBJ2-1; 8 nucleotides line up with TRBD2. Germline assignment: CDR1 LGHNA and CDR2 YNFKEQ. Unmatched junction bases numbered 8, after V lost 1 base and J lost 12 bases. The CDR3 covers 14 residues. The CDR3 sequence: CASSQVERGQGQFF. As DNA, the CDR3 is TGTGCCAGCAGCCAAGTGGAGCGGGGGCAGGGGCAGTTCTTC.

This clonotype is medium-sized within its sample. The V gene is TRBV24-1, the J gene TRBJ2-3; 7 bases are shared with TRBD1. Trimming removed 3 bases from V and 5 bases from J; junction bases left unmatched: 4. The CDR3 contains 14 residues. The germline V gene has CDR1 KGHDR and CDR2 SFDVKD. The CDR3 region has the DNA TGTGCCACCAGTGATGCCGGGACAGAAGATACGCAGTATTTT. Translated: CATSDAGTEDTQYF.

This clonotype qualifies as medium-sized (0.01 to 0.1%). The V and J genes are TRBV20-1 and TRBJ2-1; 10 nucleotides match TRBD1. V was pared by 0 bases and J by 7 bases, with 12 bases of the junction left unmatched. The germline gives CDR1 DFQATT, CDR2 SNEGSKA (reference sequence). The CDR3 sequence is 17 residues long. This CDR3 reads CSARESSKRTGGNEQFF. In DNA form, the CDR3 reads TGCAGTGCTAGAGAATCCTCAAAAAGGACAGGGGGGAATGAGCAGTTCTTC.

This clonotype was seen many times. The chain employs TRBV2 and TRBJ1-1; D call uncertain. Germline V gives CDR1 SNHLY, CDR2 FYNNEI. This CDR3 has 14 residues. Trimming removed 7 bases at V and 4 bases at J, with 16 bases between. Here the CDR3 DNA reads TGTGCCAGCACCCACGAGCCTGTTGGCACTGAAGCTTTCTTT. Its translation: CASTHEPVGTEAFF. Full variable domain (remainder filled in from reference TRBV2 and TRBJ1-1): EPEVTQTPSHQVTQMGQEVILRCVPISNHLYFYWYRQILGQKVEFLVSFYNNEISEKSEIFDDQFSVERPDGSNFTLKIRSTKLEDSAMYFCASTHEPVGTEAFFGQGTRLTVV.

This clonotype occurred many times. The rearrangement joins TRBV7-8 to TRBJ1-3; no clear D. The germline V gene encodes CDR1 SGHVS and CDR2 FQNEAQ. The CDR3 is 16 residues long. V lost 4 bases, J lost 0 bases, and 13 bases lay in between. For the CDR3, the DNA is TGTGCCAGCAGCTCATCAACAAGGAGCTCTGGAAACACCATATATTTT. The encoded protein is CASSSSTRSSGNTIYF.

This clonotype was found many times. J is TRBJ1-6 and V is TRBV4-1, with D hard to call. This CDR3 has 16 amino acids. V lost 1 base, J lost 9 bases, and 16 bases lay in between. The germline gives CDR1 MGHRA, CDR2 YSYEKL. CDR3 coding DNA: TGCGCCAGCAGCCAAGCACCGACTCCGGGAGGTTCACCCCTCCACTTT. This sequence encodes CASSQAPTPGGSPLHF.

This clonotype has ten or more counts. The genes are TRBV7-6 and TRBJ2-3; no reliable D call. CDR3 length: 13 amino acids. The germline CDR1 and CDR2 sequences are SGHVS and FNYEAQ. The V and J ends lost 4 bases and 4 bases respectively, with 9 bases between them. In nucleotides, the CDR3 is TGTGCCAGCAGCTCCCACCCCCCAGATACGCAGTATTTT. Translated: CASSSHPPDTQYF.

This clonotype was seen at least ten times. The J gene is TRBJ2-3, the V gene TRBV7-2; D ambiguous. The CDR3 totals 13 residues. The V end lost 2 bases, the J end lost 4 bases, and 7 bases lay between the germline ends. Per germline, CDR1 SGHTA and CDR2 FQGNSA. CDR3 loop: CASSLTFSDTQYF. The CDR3 bases are TGTGCCAGCAGCTTAACGTTCTCAGATACGCAGTATTTT.

This clonotype has ten or more counts. The chain joins TRBV7-9 to TRBJ1-1; D is possibly TRBD1 (6 bases). This CDR3 is 14 amino acids long. V was trimmed by 8 bases and J by 3 bases, leaving 16 bases between them. Germline V gives CDR1 SEHNR, CDR2 FQNEAQ (reference sequence). CDR3 in DNA: TGTGCCAGCGCAGTACAGGGAGGAGACACTGAAGCTTTCTTT. This codes for CASAVQGGDTEAFF.

This clonotype has at least ten counts. V usage is TRBV19 and J usage is TRBJ2-2, with TRBD1 as a possible D gene (6 bases). With 5 bases removed from V and 6 bases from J, the gap between germline ends came to 16 bases. This CDR3 is built from 15 residues. The germline CDR1 and CDR2 sequences are LNHDA and SQIVND (reference sequence). CDR3 sequence reads: CASSSPYRDPGELFF. CDR3 in DNA: TGTGCCAGTAGTTCCCCCTACAGGGACCCCGGGGAGCTGTTTTTT.

This clonotype is medium-sized within its sample. The CDR3 DNA reads as TGTGCCAGCAGCCCAGCGGGGGGTCATTCGATTGGCTACGAGCAGTACTTC. This translates into CASSPAGGHSIGYEQYF. The chain employs TRBV3-1 and TRBJ2-7, with 9 nucleotides matching TRBD2. The CDR3 contains 17 residues. The V gene end was trimmed by 4 bases and the J gene end by 3 bases; junction bases not matched to a gene: 13. Germline-derived CDR1 and CDR2 are LGHDT and YNNKEL (reference sequence).

This clonotype is medium-sized by share. The V gene is TRBV5-1, the J gene TRBJ2-1, with TRBD2 identical over 7 bases. The junction had 15 bases not matched to a gene; V was cut back by 5 bases and J by 10 bases. CDR1 is SGHRS and CDR2 is YFSETQ in the germline V gene. This CDR3 has 15 residues. The DNA of the CDR3 is TGCGCCAGCAGAGGGGAAGCGGGACGGGTAGCGGAGCAGTTCTTC. Its translation is CASRGEAGRVAEQFF.

The chain links TRBV3-1 to TRBJ2-3, with 15 bases that match TRBD2. There are 15 residues in the CDR3. V trimming: 5 bases; J trimming: 5 bases; junction bases outside the gene matches: 2. CDR1 and CDR2 (germline): LGHDT, YNNKEL (reference sequence). The DNA for the CDR3 is TGTGCCAGCAGCGGACTAGCGGGGGGGCGAGATACGCAGTATTTT. It is translated as CASSGLAGGRDTQYF.

This clonotype has ten or more counts. Here the CDR3 reads CASSLGRGYGYTF. In nucleotides, the CDR3 is TGTGCCAGCAGCTTAGGCCGGGGTTATGGCTACACCTTC. The gene calls are TRBV7-8 and TRBJ1-2; no definite D call. V was shortened by 1 base and J by 5 bases, with 8 bases between the two germline ends. The CDR3 is 13 amino acids. Per germline, CDR1 SGHVS and CDR2 FQNEAQ. The variable domain in full, with the rest retrieved from reference TRBV7-8 and TRBJ1-2, is GAGVSQSPRYKVAKRGQDVALRCDPISGHVSLFWYQQALGQGPEFLTYFQNEAQLDKSGLPSDRFFAERPEGSVSTLKIQRTQQEDSAVYLCASSLGRGYGYTFGSGTRLTVV.

In its sample, this clonotype ranks as medium-sized. This rearrangement joins TRBV20-1 to TRBJ1-1; no firm D call. The CDR3 covers 12 residues. The germline V gene has CDR1 DFQATT and CDR2 SNEGSKA (reference sequence). Trimming cost V 6 bases and J 1 base, with 9 bases left between them. CDR3 bases: TGCAGTGCCCCGAGACGGAACACTGAAGCTTTCTTT. Encoded protein: CSAPRRNTEAFF.

This clonotype has at least ten counts. The chain employs TRBV7-7 and TRBJ2-5, with 7 bases aligning to TRBD2. Germline-derived CDR1 and CDR2 are SSHAT and FNYEAQ (reference sequence). The CDR3 loop spans 13 amino acids. V trimming: 4 bases; J trimming: 7 bases; junction bases outside the gene matches: 6. The CDR3 loop is CASSSGLGGTQYF. The CDR3 DNA reads as TGTGCCAGCAGCTCTGGACTAGGAGGGACCCAGTACTTC.

This clonotype was observed at least ten times. This chain connects TRBV12-3 or TRBV12-4 to TRBJ2-7, with D unresolved. CDR3 length: 15 residues. V was trimmed by 5 bases and J by 3 bases, leaving 17 bases between them. The CDR3 spells CASSLRPLGRYEQYF. The DNA of the CDR3 is TGTGCCAGCAGTCTACGACCTCTCGGGCGCTACGAGCAGTACTTC.

This clonotype was recorded at least ten times. This sequence joins TRBV9 and TRBJ1-1, with D perhaps matching TRBD1 (5 bases). The germline V gene encodes CDR1 SGDLS and CDR2 YYNGEE. The CDR3 has 14 residues. V lost 0 bases to trimming and J lost 5 bases, with 11 bases between them. CDR3 DNA: TGTGCCAGCAGCGTAGGGACACCCGGGACTGAAGCTTTCTTT. Protein: CASSVGTPGTEAFF.

This clonotype has ten or more counts. This chain joins TRBV5-1 and TRBJ2-3; 7 bases align to TRBD2. Germline lookup yields CDR1 SGHRS and CDR2 YFSETQ. This CDR3 is 16 amino acids long. The ends lost 0 bases at V and 5 bases at J; junction bases unmatched: 9. CDR3 protein: CASSLARLAIEDTQYF. The CDR3 nucleotides are TGCGCCAGCAGCTTGGCTAGACTAGCTATTGAAGATACGCAGTATTTT.

This clonotype was seen at least ten times. This chain uses TRBV7-2 with TRBJ2-5, with TRBD1 matching over 10 bases. The germline gives CDR1 SGHTA, CDR2 FQGNSA. The junction had 7 bases not matched to a gene; V was cut back by 5 bases and J by 4 bases. The CDR3 has 15 residues. The CDR3 DNA sequence: TGTGCCAGCAGCCCCGGACAGGGGGGGAGAGAGACCCAGTACTTC. This encodes CASSPGQGGRETQYF.

This clonotype was seen at least ten times. The chain recombines TRBV20-1 with TRBJ2-7, with 8 bases aligning to TRBD2. The CDR3 contains 14 residues. The J segment lost 5 bases and the V segment lost 6 bases, leaving 12 bases of the junction unmatched. Germline CDR1 is DFQATT and CDR2 is SNEGSKA (reference sequence). CDR3 nucleotides: TGCAGTGCGCAGCGTCCGGGACTAGACCACGAGCAGTACTTC. This codes for CSAQRPGLDHEQYF.

This clonotype was counted between two and nine times. The chain joins TRBV7-9 to TRBJ2-1, with D possibly being TRBD1 or TRBD2 (6 bases each). Per the germline V gene, CDR1 is SEHNR and CDR2 is FQNEAQ (reference sequence). The CDR3 sequence is 15 residues long. V gave up 2 bases and J gave up 10 bases, with 18 bases separating them. CDR3 region: CASSLIPGGGNEQFF. CDR3 nucleotides: TGTGCCAGCAGCTTAATCCCAGGAGGGGGGAACGAGCAGTTCTTC.

This clonotype was detected ten times or more. The chain is built from TRBV20-1 and TRBJ1-1; TRBD1 is a possible D gene (6 bases). CDR1 and CDR2 (germline): DFQATT, SNEGSKA (reference sequence). This CDR3 is built from 13 residues. Trimming shortened V by 2 bases and J by 5 bases, and 12 bases separated the two germline ends. CDR3 amino acids: CSARRLRGTEAFF. CDR3 nucleotide sequence: TGCAGTGCTAGACGTTTGAGGGGGACTGAAGCTTTCTTT.

Many counts were recorded for this clonotype. The V gene is TRBV6-6, the J gene TRBJ2-5, with 12 bases matching TRBD1. J was trimmed by 6 bases and V by 3 bases; bases with no gene match: 14. The CDR3 has 18 amino acids. CDR1 and CDR2 (germline): MNHNY, SVGAGI (reference sequence). The CDR3 spells CASSYRPTGQGAHQTQYF. The CDR3 bases are TGTGCCAGCAGTTATCGCCCGACGGGACAGGGGGCGCATCAGACCCAGTACTTC.

This clonotype occurred many times. The CDR3 DNA reads TGTGCCAGCAGCCTTTTTTCTGGTGGGGCCAACGTCCTGACTTTC. Protein product: CASSLFSGGANVLTF. The chain recombines TRBV6-5 with TRBJ2-6; D unclear. Germline CDR1 MNHEY, CDR2 SVGAGI. This CDR3 is built from 15 residues. V was shortened by 6 bases and J by 3 bases, with 12 bases between the two germline ends.

This clonotype occurred many times. This chain links TRBV20-1 with TRBJ2-3; perhaps D is TRBD1 or TRBD2 (5 bases each). V was clipped by 1 base and J by 12 bases, with 14 bases between them. The CDR3 runs to 12 residues. Germline lookup yields CDR1 DFQATT and CDR2 SNEGSKA (reference sequence). In DNA form, the CDR3 reads TGCAGTGCTAGAGCATCAGGGACGATACAGTATTTT. Its protein product is CSARASGTIQYF.

This clonotype is labeled as medium-sized. V usage is TRBV29-1 and J usage is TRBJ2-3; a possible D gene is TRBD2 (7 bases). CDR3 size: 14 residues. Trimming took off 6 bases at V and 3 bases at J, with 16 bases between the two ends. Germline V CDR1 and CDR2: SQVTM, ANQGSEA. Here the CDR3 reads CSVRGGQGTDTQYF. In nucleotides, the CDR3 is TGCAGCGTCCGGGGAGGGCAGGGGACAGATACGCAGTATTTT.

This clonotype has a count of ten or more. V is TRBV7-9 and J is TRBJ1-6; D gene unclear. The germline gives CDR1 SEHNR, CDR2 FQNEAQ (reference sequence). V gave up 4 bases and J gave up 9 bases, with 7 bases separating them. The CDR3 spans 12 residues. In DNA, the CDR3 is TGTGCCAGCAGCTCTACCGTTTCACCCCTCCACTTT. Residues: CASSSTVSPLHF. The whole variable domain, remainder taken from reference TRBV7-9 and TRBJ1-6, is DTGVSQNPRHKITKRGQNVTFRCDPISEHNRLYWYRQTLGQGPEFLTYFQNEAQLEKSRLLSDRFSAERPKGSFSTLEIQRTEQGDSAMYLCASSSTVSPLHFGNGTRLTVT.

This clonotype was picked up many times. The CDR3 loop reads CASSFTEPNSPLHF. The CDR3 DNA reads TGTGCCAGCAGCTTCACGGAGCCTAATTCACCCCTCCACTTT. This sequence joins TRBV7-9 and TRBJ1-6, with no clear D. Per germline, CDR1 SEHNR and CDR2 FQNEAQ (reference sequence). The CDR3 has 14 amino acids. Between the trimmed V and J ends, which lost 3 bases and 6 bases, there was a span of 9 bases.

The table lists this clonotype with many counts. The J gene is TRBJ1-4, the V gene TRBV7-2; D is possibly TRBD1 (5 bases). Per germline, CDR1 SGHTA and CDR2 FQGNSA. This CDR3 is built from 13 residues. The V end was cut by 5 bases, the J end by 7 bases, with 11 bases between. CDR3 protein: CASSRTGLEKLFF. The CDR3 DNA reads as TGTGCCAGCAGCAGAACGGGGCTTGAAAAACTGTTTTTT.

This clonotype was seen ten or more times. The J gene is TRBJ1-3, the V gene TRBV7-9, with D unresolved. The CDR3 loop spans 14 amino acids. Deletions cut 4 bases from V and 0 bases from J, with 7 bases between. Germline V lookup: CDR1 SEHNR, CDR2 FQNEAQ (reference sequence). The CDR3 region is CASSSADSGNTIYF. The CDR3 coding sequence is TGTGCCAGCAGCTCGGCGGACTCTGGAAACACCATATATTTT.